Below, one T cell receptor (beta chain) is given with its context. Germline-derived CDR1 and CDR2 are KGHDR and SFDVKD. This CDR3 contains 15 residues. V was clipped by 6 bases and J by 6 bases; unmatched bases: 7. The sample comes from a study of identical twins. Unique molecular identifiers were in the cDNA, with template-switch universal primer binding. TCRdb re-called the 5' RACE reads through MiXCR, storing one row per CDR3 protein. The sample contains roughly 200,000 distinct CDR3 sequences, 15% to 20% of which appear only once. The sample was also linked to a second study, of T cells expressing NK-cell markers.

The sequence derives from a woman aged 18-35 years in good health. V is TRBV24-1 and J is TRBJ2-2; 9 positions agree with TRBD2. Sequenced material: CD8+ T cells sorted from blood. DNA for the CDR3: TGTGCCACCAGTTCCCCTAGCGGGAAGGCCGGGGAGCTGTTTTTT. Its translation is CATSSPSGKAGELFF.